The present T cell receptor (beta chain) was sequenced within a study of blood T cells in healthy people across ages. A second PCR, run for about 6 to 12 cycles, used a sample-barcoded 5' primer plus a J-beta primer mix. TCRdb re-derived calls from the 5' RACE reads in MiXCR, one entry per CDR3 protein. The sample lists about 680,000 distinct CDR3 sequences, around half occurring once. Material for sequencing was blood. This clonotype originated in a woman in her fifties or sixties in good health.

CDR3 residues: CASSSGLAGGQELFF. For the CDR3, the DNA is TGTGCCAGCAGCTCGGGACTAGCGGGAGGTCAGGAGCTGTTTTTT. The rearrangement joins TRBV7-2 to TRBJ2-2; TRBD2 matches at 15 bases. The germline V gene encodes CDR1 SGHTA and CDR2 FQGNSA. The CDR3 totals 15 residues. J gave up 10 bases and V 4 bases, and 4 bases lay outside the gene matches.